These 6 T cell receptor beta chains were sequenced from one sample in a study of blood T cell repertoires in COVID-19. Sequencing was performed with immunoSEQ multiplex PCR; in TCRdb, only in-frame clones are kept and a portion is missing. The sample shows about 60,000 clones, 90% of them seen only once. The sequenced sample consisted of peripheral blood. The source is a human donor with active COVID-19. The donor label of this sample is uncertain.

V gene TRBV27 combines with J gene TRBJ2-7; 8 nucleotides agree with TRBD1. Germline CDR1 reads MNHEY; CDR2 reads SMNVEV (reference sequence). The junction had 3 bases not matched to a gene; V was cut back by 3 bases and J by 2 bases. CDR3 length: 14 residues. In DNA form, the CDR3 reads TGTGCCAGCAGTTTCTTACAGGGGGCCTACGAGCAGTACTTC. It yields the protein CASSFLQGAYEQYF.

The V call is TRBV5-6, the J call TRBJ2-7, with 7 bases matching TRBD2. V lost 3 bases and J lost 0; bases outside the gene matches: 0. The CDR3 is made up of 13 amino acids. Germline values: CDR1 SGHDT, CDR2 YYEEEE. CDR3 residues: CASSWDYSYEQYF. The CDR3 coding sequence is TGTGCCAGCAGCTGGGACTACTCCTACGAGCAGTACTTC.

This chain uses TRBV27 with TRBJ2-2; 7 bases match TRBD1. Looked up from germline, CDR1 is MNHEY and CDR2 is SMNVEV (reference sequence). The CDR3 totals 16 residues. V shed 6 bases, J shed 2 bases, and the junction held 9 bases outside the gene matches. The CDR3 loop reads CASSLRDSRNTGELFF. The CDR3 region has the DNA TGTGCCAGCAGCCTCAGGGACAGTCGAAACACCGGGGAGCTGTTTTTT.

This rearrangement joins TRBV7-2 to TRBJ2-2, with 7 bases matching TRBD2. Germline V CDR1 and CDR2: SGHTA, FQGNSA. The CDR3 totals 15 residues. Trimming removed 6 bases from V and 4 bases from J; junction bases left unmatched: 8. DNA for the CDR3: TGTGCCAGCAGACTACTCTGGGGGGGCACCGGGGAGCTGTTTTTT. Amino acids: CASRLLWGGTGELFF.

The chain couples TRBV9 to TRBJ2-7; 8 bases align to TRBD2. The germline CDR1 and CDR2 sequences are SGDLS and YYNGEE. The V segment lost 4 bases and the J segment 3 bases; nucleotides outside the gene matches: 6. This CDR3 comprises 14 residues. CDR3 sequence: CASSPWSGSYEQYF. As DNA, the CDR3 is TGTGCCAGCAGCCCGTGGAGCGGGAGCTACGAGCAGTACTTC.

The V call is TRBV5-1, the J call TRBJ1-1; no firm D call. The germline V and J ends were trimmed by 0 bases and 4 bases, with 16 bases remaining between them. CDR1 and CDR2 from the germline V gene are SGHRS and YFSETQ. The CDR3 is made up of 16 amino acids. Here the CDR3 reads CASSLGRGREGTEAFF. The CDR3 bases are TGCGCCAGCAGCTTGGGGCGGGGTCGGGAGGGCACTGAAGCTTTCTTT.